Below are 26 T cell receptor beta chains sequenced from a single sample in a study of shared clonotypes between healthy human individuals. Produced via immunoSEQ multiplex PCR; TCRdb's table is partial and in-frame only. Of 850,000 to 1,200,000 clones listed, roughly 70% are singletons. Input material: memory CD4+ T cells sorted from blood. The sample's subset: CD45RA-negative fraction. All receptors derive from a man in his late teens or twenties in good health.

The chain carries TRBV30 and TRBJ1-1, with D perhaps TRBD1 (5 bases). Trimming stripped 6 bases from V and 10 bases from J, with 21 bases between. Germline CDR1 and CDR2: GTSNPN and SVGIG (reference sequence). The CDR3 sequence is 13 residues long. The chain's CDR3 is CACPPVYGGAAFF. The CDR3, as DNA: TGTGCCTGCCCCCCGGTCTATGGGGGTGCAGCTTTCTTT.

This chain joins TRBV7-2 and TRBJ2-6; D uncertain. Germline lookup yields CDR1 SGHTA and CDR2 FQGNSA. The CDR3 contains 14 residues. Trimming removed 5 bases at V and 0 bases at J, with 5 bases between. The DNA for the CDR3 is TGTGCCAGCAGCCAACTCTCTGGGGCCAACGTCCTGACTTTC. Amino acid sequence: CASSQLSGANVLTF.

CDR3: CASSSFGIEGGQNGYTF. As DNA, the CDR3 is TGTGCCAGCAGCTCCTTTGGGATTGAGGGGGGGCAAAATGGCTACACCTTC. The chain joins TRBV7-6 to TRBJ1-2, with D perhaps TRBD1 (6 bases). Germline CDR1 and CDR2: SGHVS and FNYEAQ. The CDR3 has 17 amino acids. Trimming shortened V by 4 bases and J by 6 bases, and 24 bases separated the two germline ends. Full variable domain (remainder filled in from reference TRBV7-6 and TRBJ1-2): GAGVSQSPRYKVTKRGQDVALRCDPISGHVSLYWYRQALGQGPEFLTYFNYEAQQDKSGLPNDRFSAERPEGSISTLTIQRTEQRDSAMYRCASSSFGIEGGQNGYTFGSGTRLTVV.

The chain carries TRBV2 and TRBJ2-7, with D possibly matching TRBD2 (5 bases). Germline V lookup: CDR1 SNHLY, CDR2 FYNNEI. Between the trimmed V and J ends, which lost 6 bases and 0 bases, there was a span of 15 bases. The CDR3 spans 15 residues. CDR3 residues: CASSPLSVYSYEQYF. CDR3 nucleotide sequence: TGTGCCAGCAGCCCCCTTAGCGTGTACTCCTACGAGCAGTACTTC.

Points on this clone: Other DNA sequences within the sample encode an identical CDR3. The chain employs TRBV6-5 and TRBJ2-4; D uncertain. CDR1 MNHEY and CDR2 SVGAGI come from the germline V gene. V lost 6 bases and J lost 7, with 7 bases in between. The CDR3 is made up of 11 amino acids. The chain's CDR3 is CASSQGNIQYF. DNA of the CDR3: TGTGCCAGCAGCCAAGGCAACATTCAGTACTTC.

This clone has more than one count but fewer than ten. V is TRBV30 and J is TRBJ2-2; D remains unclear. Germline CDR1 and CDR2: GTSNPN and SVGIG (reference sequence). CDR3 length: 13 residues. Trimming took 2 bases from V and 7 from J, leaving 11 bases between them. The CDR3 DNA reads TGTGCCTGGAGTTCCCGGGTAGGCGGGGAGCTGTTTTTT. It codes for CAWSSRVGGELFF.

This sequence joins TRBV4-1 and TRBJ1-1, with TRBD1 matching over 9 bases. The J segment lost 11 bases and the V segment lost 1 base, leaving 5 bases of the junction unmatched. CDR1 and CDR2 from the germline V gene are MGHRA and YSYEKL. CDR3 length: 13 residues. The CDR3 coding sequence is TGCGCCAGCAGCCAAGTGGGGACAGGGTATGCTTTCTTT. Translated: CASSQVGTGYAFF.

This chain connects TRBV30 to TRBJ1-4, with D unresolved. Germline values: CDR1 GTSNPN, CDR2 SVGIG (reference sequence). The CDR3 covers 15 residues. V was cut by 3 bases and J by 0 bases, with 11 bases left in between. The CDR3 sequence: CAWRVLDATNEKLFF. DNA for the CDR3: TGTGCCTGGAGGGTTTTGGATGCAACTAATGAAAAACTGTTTTTT.

This rearrangement joins TRBV5-1 to TRBJ2-1; possible D gene TRBD2, 5 bases. Germline CDR1 SGHRS, CDR2 YFSETQ. The CDR3 extends over 13 amino acids. Trimming cost V 5 bases and J 8 bases, with 14 bases left between them. The CDR3 DNA is TGCGCCAGCAGTACGGGGTCTGGAGATGAGCAGTTCTTC. It is translated as CASSTGSGDEQFF. The variable domain in full, completed from reference TRBV5-1 and TRBJ2-1, reads KAGVTQTPRYLIKTRGQQVTLSCSPISGHRSVSWYQQTPGQGLQFLFEYFSETQRNKGNFPGRFSGRQFSNSRSEMNVSTLELGDSALYLCASSTGSGDEQFFGPGTRLTVL.

The V gene is TRBV6-1, the J gene TRBJ2-3; TRBD1 matches 10 bases. This CDR3 region has 15 residues. CDR1 and CDR2 (germline): MNHNS, SASEGT. V lost 6 bases and J lost 2; bases outside the gene matches: 5. CDR3 loop: CASRTGQGYTDTQYF. Written as DNA, the CDR3 is TGTGCCAGCAGGACGGGACAGGGGTACACAGATACGCAGTATTTT.

This sequence joins TRBV7-9 and TRBJ2-7; the match to TRBD1 covers 10 bases. J lost 2 bases, V lost 6 bases, and 7 bases had no gene match. The CDR3 has 15 amino acids. Germline values: CDR1 SEHNR, CDR2 FQNEAQ (reference sequence). CDR3 bases: TGTGCCAGCAGACGCGTCGGACAGGGGGCCTACGAGCAGTACTTC. It is translated as CASRRVGQGAYEQYF.

J is TRBJ1-6 and V is TRBV5-1, with D unclear. Trimming shortened V by 0 bases and J by 5 bases, and 9 bases separated the two germline ends. Germline V lookup: CDR1 SGHRS, CDR2 YFSETQ. The length of the CDR3 is 15 residues. For the CDR3, the DNA is TGCGCCAGCAGCTTGGGGGGAGACGATAATTCACCCCTCCACTTT. Protein product: CASSLGGDDNSPLHF.

The chain employs TRBV9 and TRBJ1-2; D is ambiguous. The germline V gene has CDR1 SGDLS and CDR2 YYNGEE. Deletions cut 1 base from V and 0 bases from J, with 13 bases between. This CDR3 is 16 amino acids long. The CDR3 sequence: CASSVSSPAANYGYTF. DNA of the CDR3: TGTGCCAGCAGCGTATCCTCTCCAGCAGCTAACTATGGCTACACCTTC.

This clone has just a few counts. The genes are TRBV4-1 and TRBJ2-5; 8 nucleotides align to TRBD2. Germline V gives CDR1 MGHRA, CDR2 YSYEKL. The J segment lost 4 bases and the V segment lost 1 base, leaving 8 bases of the junction unmatched. This CDR3 comprises 16 residues. In DNA form, the CDR3 reads TGCGCCAGCAGCCAAGCCGGGGGGGCGCCGGTAGAGACCCAGTACTTC. Protein sequence: CASSQAGGAPVETQYF.

The rearrangement links TRBV6-5 to TRBJ1-5, with D unresolved. CDR1 and CDR2 (germline): MNHEY, SVGAGI. V was clipped by 8 bases and J by 0 bases, with 14 bases between them. The CDR3 spans 15 residues. The CDR3: CASGASGVSNQPQHF. CDR3 sequence (DNA): TGTGCCAGCGGCGCGTCCGGGGTTAGCAATCAGCCCCAGCATTTT.

This chain links TRBV2 with TRBJ2-7, with 7 positions matching TRBD1. The CDR3 covers 12 residues. The J segment lost 4 bases and the V segment lost 8 bases, leaving 5 bases of the junction unmatched. Germline assignment: CDR1 SNHLY and CDR2 FYNNEI. CDR3 protein: CASSRGQYEQYF. The CDR3 nucleotides are TGTGCCAGCTCGAGGGGGCAATACGAGCAGTACTTC.

The sample holds a few counts of this clone. This rearrangement joins TRBV19 to TRBJ1-6, with TRBD1 as a possible D gene (5 bases). CDR1 is LNHDA and CDR2 is SQIVND in the germline V gene (reference sequence). This CDR3 comprises 13 residues. V was shortened by 4 bases and J by 10 bases, with 11 bases between the two germline ends. The chain's CDR3 is CASSRRDFSPLHF. The CDR3 DNA reads TGTGCCAGTAGTAGGAGGGACTTCTCACCCCTCCACTTT.

The chain couples TRBV2 to TRBJ1-1, with 7 bases matching TRBD1. CDR3 size: 15 residues. Germline CDR1 is SNHLY and CDR2 is FYNNEI. The ends lost 5 bases at V and 4 bases at J; junction bases unmatched: 10. The CDR3 here is CASSRQGGGGTEAFF. The CDR3 region has the DNA TGTGCCAGCAGTCGCCAGGGGGGTGGGGGCACTGAAGCTTTCTTT.

The gene calls are TRBV7-2 and TRBJ1-5, with a tentative D call TRBD1 (5 bases). The CDR3 is 12 amino acids. V lost 5 bases and J lost 9, with 11 bases in between. Germline CDR1 reads SGHTA; CDR2 reads FQGNSA. CDR3 in amino acids: CASSPEGVPQHF. In DNA form, the CDR3 reads TGTGCCAGCAGCCCAGAAGGGGTGCCCCAGCATTTT. Using reference TRBV7-2 and TRBJ1-5 for the parts outside the CDR3, the full variable domain is GAGVSQSPSNKVTEKGKDVELRCDPISGHTALYWYRQSLGQGLEFLIYFQGNSAPDKSGLPSDRFSAERTGGSVSTLTIQRTQQEDSAVYLCASSPEGVPQHFGDGTRLSIL.

A few counts support this clone. The sample carries other DNA sequences with the same CDR3. This sequence joins TRBV9 and TRBJ1-2; D gene ambiguous. Germline V gives CDR1 SGDLS, CDR2 YYNGEE. V was pared by 0 bases and J by 2 bases, with 8 bases between. The CDR3 extends over 14 amino acids. The DNA for the CDR3 is TGTGCCAGCAGCGTAGGTCAAGGGAACTATGGCTACACCTTC. Amino acid sequence: CASSVGQGNYGYTF.

V usage is TRBV5-1 and J usage is TRBJ2-1; 7 bases align to TRBD2. The CDR3 extends over 16 amino acids. CDR1 and CDR2 from the germline V gene are SGHRS and YFSETQ. The V gene end was trimmed by 4 bases and the J gene end by 8 bases; junction bases not matched to a gene: 15. The CDR3 here is CASSGGSSGPRDEQFF. The CDR3 DNA is TGCGCCAGCAGCGGGGGGTCTAGCGGACCGAGGGATGAGCAGTTCTTC.

The chain joins TRBV4-1 to TRBJ2-5; 7 nucleotides agree with TRBD1. In germline, CDR1 is MGHRA, CDR2 YSYEKL. J lost 4 bases, V lost 1 base, and 12 bases had no gene match. The CDR3 covers 17 residues. The CDR3 region has the DNA TGCGCCAGCAGCCAAGCTTCAGGGGGAAATAGTAGAGAGACCCAGTACTTC. Its translation: CASSQASGGNSRETQYF.

This clone was seen more than once but under ten times. The chain recombines TRBV10-3 with TRBJ1-2, with D maybe TRBD1 (6 bases). V was clipped by 3 bases and J by 6 bases, with 8 bases between them. Germline V lookup: CDR1 ENHRY, CDR2 SYGVKD. The CDR3 has 12 residues. CDR3 region: CAISEGGDGYTF. CDR3 in DNA: TGTGCCATCAGTGAAGGGGGAGATGGCTACACCTTC.

The chain links TRBV7-6 to TRBJ2-6; D not certain. Germline CDR1 SGHVS, CDR2 FNYEAQ. Trimming took off 4 bases at V and 14 bases at J, with 30 bases between the two ends. The CDR3 covers 18 residues. The CDR3 DNA follows: TGTGCCAGCAGCTCTTATGATGAATCTCACAAGTCGGGCCAACTCCTGACTTTC. This gives the protein CASSSYDESHKSGQLLTF.

V usage is TRBV20-1 and J usage is TRBJ2-1; D gene uncertain. In germline, CDR1 is DFQATT, CDR2 SNEGSKA (reference sequence). V was cut by 6 bases and J by 7 bases, with 10 bases left in between. The CDR3 loop spans 11 amino acids. The CDR3 DNA is TGCAGTGCCCCCGGGCGGAATGAGCAGTTCTTC. Its protein product is CSAPGRNEQFF.

This clone was picked up a small number of times. The chain's CDR3 is CASSLGGQQPQHF. The DNA for the CDR3 is TGTGCCAGCAGCTTAGGGGGGCAGCAGCCCCAGCATTTT. The chain recombines TRBV7-9 with TRBJ1-5, with D tentatively TRBD1 (6 bases). Germline CDR1 reads SEHNR; CDR2 reads FQNEAQ (reference sequence). V dropped 1 base and J dropped 7 bases, with 8 bases sitting between them. CDR3 size: 13 residues.